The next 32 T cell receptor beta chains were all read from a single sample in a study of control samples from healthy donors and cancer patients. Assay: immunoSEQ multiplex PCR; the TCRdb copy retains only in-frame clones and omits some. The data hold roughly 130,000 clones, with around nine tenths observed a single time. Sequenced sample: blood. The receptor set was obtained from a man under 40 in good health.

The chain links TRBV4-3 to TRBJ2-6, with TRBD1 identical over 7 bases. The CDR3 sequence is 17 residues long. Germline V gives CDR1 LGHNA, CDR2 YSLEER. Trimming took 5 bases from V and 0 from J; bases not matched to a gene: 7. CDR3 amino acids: CASSATGESSGANVLTF. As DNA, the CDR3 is TGCGCCAGCAGCGCAACAGGGGAGTCCTCTGGGGCCAACGTCCTGACTTTC.

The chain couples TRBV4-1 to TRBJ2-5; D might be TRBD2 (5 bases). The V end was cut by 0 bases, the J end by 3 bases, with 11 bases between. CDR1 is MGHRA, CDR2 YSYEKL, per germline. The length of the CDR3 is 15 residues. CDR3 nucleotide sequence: TGCGCCAGCAGCCAAGATTGGGCGGGCGAAGAGACCCAGTACTTC. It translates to CASSQDWAGEETQYF.

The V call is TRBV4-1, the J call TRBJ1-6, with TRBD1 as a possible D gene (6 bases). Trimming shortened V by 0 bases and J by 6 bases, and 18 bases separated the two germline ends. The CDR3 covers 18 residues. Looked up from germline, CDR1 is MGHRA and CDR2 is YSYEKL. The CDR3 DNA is TGCGCCAGCAGCCAAGAAAGCGTTCGGACAGTCTTTAATTCACCCCTCCACTTT. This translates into CASSQESVRTVFNSPLHF.

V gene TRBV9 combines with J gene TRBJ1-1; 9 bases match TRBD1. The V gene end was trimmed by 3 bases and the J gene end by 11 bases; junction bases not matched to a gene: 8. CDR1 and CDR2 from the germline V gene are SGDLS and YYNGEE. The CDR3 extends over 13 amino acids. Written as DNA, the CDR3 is TGTGCCAGCAGCGCTCGACAGGGGGGAGAGGCTTTCTTT. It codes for CASSARQGGEAFF.

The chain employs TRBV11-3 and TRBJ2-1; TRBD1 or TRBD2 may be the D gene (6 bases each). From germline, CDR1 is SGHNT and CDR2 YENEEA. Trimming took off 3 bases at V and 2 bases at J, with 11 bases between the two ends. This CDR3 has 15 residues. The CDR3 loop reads CASSFVEGAYNEQFF. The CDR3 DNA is TGTGCCAGCAGCTTCGTGGAGGGGGCCTACAATGAGCAGTTCTTC.

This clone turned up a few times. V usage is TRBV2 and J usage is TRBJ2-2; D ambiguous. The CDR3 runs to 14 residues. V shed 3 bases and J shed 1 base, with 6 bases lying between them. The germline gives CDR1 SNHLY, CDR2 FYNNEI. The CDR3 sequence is CASSDDRNTGELFF. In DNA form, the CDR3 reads TGTGCCAGCAGTGATGACCGGAACACCGGGGAGCTGTTTTTT.

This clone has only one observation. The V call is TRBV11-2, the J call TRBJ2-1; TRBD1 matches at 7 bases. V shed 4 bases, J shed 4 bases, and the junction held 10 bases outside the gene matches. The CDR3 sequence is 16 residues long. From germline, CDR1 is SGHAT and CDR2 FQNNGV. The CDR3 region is CASSSRQGKVYNEQFF. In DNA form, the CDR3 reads TGTGCCAGCAGCTCAAGACAGGGTAAAGTTTACAATGAGCAGTTCTTC.

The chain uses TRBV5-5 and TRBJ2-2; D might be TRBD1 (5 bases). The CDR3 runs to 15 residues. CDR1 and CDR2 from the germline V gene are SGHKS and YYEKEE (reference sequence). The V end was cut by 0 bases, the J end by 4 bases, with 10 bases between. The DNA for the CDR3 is TGTGCCAGCAGCTTGGTTTTAGGGGTCACCGGGGAGCTGTTTTTT. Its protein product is CASSLVLGVTGELFF. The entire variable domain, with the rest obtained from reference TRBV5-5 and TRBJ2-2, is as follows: DAGVTQSPTHLIKTRGQQVTLRCSPISGHKSVSWYQQVLGQGPQFIFQYYEKEERGRGNFPDRFSARQFPNYSSELNVNALLLGDSALYLCASSLVLGVTGELFFGEGSRLTVL.

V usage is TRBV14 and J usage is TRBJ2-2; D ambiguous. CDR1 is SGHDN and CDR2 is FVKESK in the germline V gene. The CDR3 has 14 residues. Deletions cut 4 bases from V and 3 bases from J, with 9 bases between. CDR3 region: CASSPLEYTGELFF. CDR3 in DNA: TGTGCCAGCAGCCCCCTAGAGTACACCGGGGAGCTGTTTTTT.

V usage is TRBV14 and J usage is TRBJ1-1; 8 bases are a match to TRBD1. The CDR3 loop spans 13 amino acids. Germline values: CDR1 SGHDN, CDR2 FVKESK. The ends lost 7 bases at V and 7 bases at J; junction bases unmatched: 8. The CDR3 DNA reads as TGTGCCAGCACCCGGGGACAGGCTGATGAAGCTTTCTTT. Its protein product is CASTRGQADEAFF.

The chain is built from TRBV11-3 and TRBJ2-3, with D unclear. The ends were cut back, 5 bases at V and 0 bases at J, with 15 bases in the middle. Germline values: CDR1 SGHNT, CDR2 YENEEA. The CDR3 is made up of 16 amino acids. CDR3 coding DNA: TGTGCCAGCAGCCCCTCTATCGGATCTAGCACAGATACGCAGTATTTT. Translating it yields CASSPSIGSSTDTQYF. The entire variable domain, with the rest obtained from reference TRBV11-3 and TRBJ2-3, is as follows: EAGVVQSPRYKIIEKKQPVAFWCNPISGHNTLYWYLQNLGQGPELLIRYENEEAVDDSQLPKDRFSAERLKGVDSTLKIQPAELGDSAVYLCASSPSIGSSTDTQYFGPGTRLTVL.

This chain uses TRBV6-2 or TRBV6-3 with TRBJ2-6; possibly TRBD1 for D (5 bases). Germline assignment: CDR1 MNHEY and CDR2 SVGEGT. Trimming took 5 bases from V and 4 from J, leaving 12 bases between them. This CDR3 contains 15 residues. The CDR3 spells CASSKTVSGANVLTF. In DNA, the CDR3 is TGTGCCAGCAGTAAGACAGTCTCCGGGGCCAACGTCCTGACTTTC.

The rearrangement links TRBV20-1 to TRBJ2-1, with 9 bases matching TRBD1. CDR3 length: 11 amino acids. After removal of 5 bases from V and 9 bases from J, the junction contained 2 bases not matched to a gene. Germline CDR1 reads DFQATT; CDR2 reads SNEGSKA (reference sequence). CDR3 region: CSARDRVEQFF. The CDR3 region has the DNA TGCAGTGCTCGGGACAGGGTTGAGCAGTTCTTC.

The CDR3 region is CASSFVVSGDSPLHF. The CDR3 DNA sequence: TGTGCCAGCAGCTTCGTCGTGTCCGGGGATTCACCCCTCCACTTT. The chain links TRBV27 to TRBJ1-6; D gene unclear. CDR1 and CDR2 (germline): MNHEY, SMNVEV (reference sequence). The CDR3 runs to 15 residues. V was clipped by 6 bases and J by 8 bases, with 17 bases between them.

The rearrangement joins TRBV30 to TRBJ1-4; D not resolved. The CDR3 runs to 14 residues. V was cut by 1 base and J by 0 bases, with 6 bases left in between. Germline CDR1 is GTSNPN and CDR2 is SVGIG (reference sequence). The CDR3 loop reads CAWSEKTTNEKLFF. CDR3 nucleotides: TGTGCCTGGAGTGAGAAGACAACTAATGAAAAACTGTTTTTT.

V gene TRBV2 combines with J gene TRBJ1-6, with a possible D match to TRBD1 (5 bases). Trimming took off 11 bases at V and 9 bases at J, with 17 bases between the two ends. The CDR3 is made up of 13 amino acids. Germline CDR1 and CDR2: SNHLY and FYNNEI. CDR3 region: CAGRGGGSSPLHF. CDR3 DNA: TGTGCCGGTCGTGGGGGTGGTAGTTCACCCCTCCACTTT.

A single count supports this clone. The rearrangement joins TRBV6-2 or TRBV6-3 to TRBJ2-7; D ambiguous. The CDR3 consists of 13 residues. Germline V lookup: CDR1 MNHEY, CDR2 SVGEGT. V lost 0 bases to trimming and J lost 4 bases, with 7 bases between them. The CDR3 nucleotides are TGTGCCAGCAGTTACTCGAACACATACGAGCAGTACTTC. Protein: CASSYSNTYEQYF.

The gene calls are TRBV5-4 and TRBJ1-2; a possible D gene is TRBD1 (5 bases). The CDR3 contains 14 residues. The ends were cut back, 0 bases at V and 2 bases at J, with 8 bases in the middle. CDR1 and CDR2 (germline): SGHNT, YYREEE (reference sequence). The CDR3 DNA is TGTGCCAGCAGCTTGGTGGGGCAGAACTATGGCTACACCTTC. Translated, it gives CASSLVGQNYGYTF.

The CDR3 DNA is TGTGCCAGCAGTGAAATTGGGCGGGAGGAGACCCAGTACTTC. This gives the protein CASSEIGREETQYF. V and J are TRBV6-1 and TRBJ2-5; TRBD2 matches 7 bases. This CDR3 region has 14 residues. CDR1 MNHNS and CDR2 SASEGT come from the germline V gene. After removal of 2 bases from V and 5 bases from J, the junction contained 5 bases not matched to a gene.

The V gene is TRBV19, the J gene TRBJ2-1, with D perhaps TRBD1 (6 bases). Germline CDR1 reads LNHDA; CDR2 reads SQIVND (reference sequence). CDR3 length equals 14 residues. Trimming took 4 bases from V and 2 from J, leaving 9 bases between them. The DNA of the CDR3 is TGTGCCAGTAGTAGGGACACCGCCTACAATGAGCAGTTCTTC. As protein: CASSRDTAYNEQFF.

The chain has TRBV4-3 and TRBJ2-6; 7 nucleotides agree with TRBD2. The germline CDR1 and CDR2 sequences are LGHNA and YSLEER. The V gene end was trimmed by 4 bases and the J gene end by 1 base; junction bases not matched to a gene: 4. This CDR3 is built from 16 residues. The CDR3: CASSRGGASGANVLTF. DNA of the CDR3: TGCGCCAGCAGCCGGGGAGGGGCATCTGGGGCCAACGTCCTGACTTTC.

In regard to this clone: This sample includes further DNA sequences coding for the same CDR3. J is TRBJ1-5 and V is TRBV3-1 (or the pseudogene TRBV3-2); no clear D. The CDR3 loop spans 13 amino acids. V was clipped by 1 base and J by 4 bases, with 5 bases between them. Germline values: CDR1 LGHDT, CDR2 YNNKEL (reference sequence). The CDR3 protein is CASSQGGNQPQHF. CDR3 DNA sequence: TGTGCCAGCAGCCAAGGGGGAAATCAGCCCCAGCATTTT.

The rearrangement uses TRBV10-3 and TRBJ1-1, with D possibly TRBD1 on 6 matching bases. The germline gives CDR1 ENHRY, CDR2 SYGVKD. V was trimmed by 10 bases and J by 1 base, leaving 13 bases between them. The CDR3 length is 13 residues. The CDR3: CATYGTQNTEAFF. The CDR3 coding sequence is TGTGCCACCTACGGGACACAGAACACTGAAGCTTTCTTT.

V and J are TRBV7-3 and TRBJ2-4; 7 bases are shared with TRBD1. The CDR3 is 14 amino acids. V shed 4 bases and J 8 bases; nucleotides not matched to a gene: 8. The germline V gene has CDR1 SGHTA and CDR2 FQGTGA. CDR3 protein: CASSSIEGAYIQYF. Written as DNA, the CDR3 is TGTGCCAGCAGCTCTATAGAGGGGGCATACATTCAGTACTTC.

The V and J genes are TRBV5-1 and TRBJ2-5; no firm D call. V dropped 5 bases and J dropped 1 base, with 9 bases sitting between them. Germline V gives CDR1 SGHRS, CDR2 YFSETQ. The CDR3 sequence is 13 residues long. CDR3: CASRNYFQETQYF. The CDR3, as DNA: TGCGCCAGCAGAAACTATTTCCAAGAGACCCAGTACTTC.

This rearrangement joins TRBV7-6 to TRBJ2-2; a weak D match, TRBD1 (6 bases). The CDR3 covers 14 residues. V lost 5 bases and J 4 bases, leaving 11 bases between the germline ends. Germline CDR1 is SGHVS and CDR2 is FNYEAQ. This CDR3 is CASSPDSPTGELFF. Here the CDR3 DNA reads TGTGCCAGCAGCCCGGACAGCCCCACCGGGGAGCTGTTTTTT.

CDR3 sequence reads: CASSYDRGMNTEAFF. CDR3 DNA sequence: TGTGCCAGCAGTTATGACAGGGGAATGAACACTGAAGCTTTCTTT. This chain uses TRBV6-5 with TRBJ1-1; 8 nucleotides agree with TRBD1. The J segment lost 0 bases and the V segment lost 3 bases, leaving 3 bases of the junction unmatched. Germline V gives CDR1 MNHEY, CDR2 SVGAGI. CDR3 length: 15 amino acids.

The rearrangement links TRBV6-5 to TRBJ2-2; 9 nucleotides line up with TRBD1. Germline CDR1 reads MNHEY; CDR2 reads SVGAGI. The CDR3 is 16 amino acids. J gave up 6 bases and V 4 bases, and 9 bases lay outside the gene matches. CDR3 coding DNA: TGTGCCAGCAGTTTCACCGGGACAGGGTTCGCCGGGGAGCTGTTTTTT. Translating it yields CASSFTGTGFAGELFF.

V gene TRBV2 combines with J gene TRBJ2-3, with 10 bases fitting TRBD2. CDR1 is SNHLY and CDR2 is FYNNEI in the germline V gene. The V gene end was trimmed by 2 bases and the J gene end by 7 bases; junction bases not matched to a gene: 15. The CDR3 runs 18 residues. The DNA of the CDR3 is TGTGCCAGCAGTGAACTCGCTAGCGGGAGACCCAACATATATACGCAGTATTTT. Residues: CASSELASGRPNIYTQYF.

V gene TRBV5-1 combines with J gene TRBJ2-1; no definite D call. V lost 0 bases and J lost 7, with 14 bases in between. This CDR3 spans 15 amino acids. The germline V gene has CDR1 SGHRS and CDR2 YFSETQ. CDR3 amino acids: CASSLVVAGTNEQFF. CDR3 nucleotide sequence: TGCGCCAGCAGCTTGGTTGTAGCAGGAACAAATGAGCAGTTCTTC.

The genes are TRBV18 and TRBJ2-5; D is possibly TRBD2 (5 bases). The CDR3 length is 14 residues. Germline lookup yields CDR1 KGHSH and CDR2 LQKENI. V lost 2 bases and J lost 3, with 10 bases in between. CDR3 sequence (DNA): TGTGCCAGCTCACCAACTAGTACCAAAGAGACCCAGTACTTC. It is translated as CASSPTSTKETQYF.

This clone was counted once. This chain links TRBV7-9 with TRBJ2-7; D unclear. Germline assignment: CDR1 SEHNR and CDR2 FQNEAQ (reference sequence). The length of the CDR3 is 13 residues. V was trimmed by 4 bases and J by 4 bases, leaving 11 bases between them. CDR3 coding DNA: TGTGCCAGCAGCTCCCCCGGATCTTACGAGCAGTACTTC. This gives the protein CASSSPGSYEQYF.